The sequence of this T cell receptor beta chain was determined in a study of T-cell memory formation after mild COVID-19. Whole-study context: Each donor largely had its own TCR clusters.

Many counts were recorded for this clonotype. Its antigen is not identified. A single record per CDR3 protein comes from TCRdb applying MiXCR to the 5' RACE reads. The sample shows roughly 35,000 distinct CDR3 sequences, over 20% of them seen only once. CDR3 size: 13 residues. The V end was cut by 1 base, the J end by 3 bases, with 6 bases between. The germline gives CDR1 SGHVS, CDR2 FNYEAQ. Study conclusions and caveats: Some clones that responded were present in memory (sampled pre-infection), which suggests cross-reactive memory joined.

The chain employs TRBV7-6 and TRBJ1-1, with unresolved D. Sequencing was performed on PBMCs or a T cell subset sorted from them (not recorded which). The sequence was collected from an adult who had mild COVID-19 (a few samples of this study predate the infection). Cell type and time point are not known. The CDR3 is CASSLVRDTEAFF. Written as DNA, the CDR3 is TGTGCCAGCAGCTTAGTGAGAGACACTGAAGCTTTCTTT.